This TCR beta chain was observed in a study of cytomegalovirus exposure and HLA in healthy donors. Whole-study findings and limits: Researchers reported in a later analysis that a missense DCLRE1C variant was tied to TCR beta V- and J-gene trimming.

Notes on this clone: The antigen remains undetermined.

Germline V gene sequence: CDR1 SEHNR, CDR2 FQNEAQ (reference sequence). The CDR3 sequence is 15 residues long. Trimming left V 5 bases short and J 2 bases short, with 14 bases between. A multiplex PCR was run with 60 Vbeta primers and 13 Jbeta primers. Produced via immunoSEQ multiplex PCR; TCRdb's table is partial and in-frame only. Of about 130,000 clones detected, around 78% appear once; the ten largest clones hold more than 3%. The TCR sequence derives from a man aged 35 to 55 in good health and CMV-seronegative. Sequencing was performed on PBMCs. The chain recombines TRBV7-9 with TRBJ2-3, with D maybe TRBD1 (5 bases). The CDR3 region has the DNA TGTGCCAGCAGCACTACAGGAATTTCCACAGATACGCAGTATTTT. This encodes CASSTTGISTDTQYF.